The rows below give T cell receptor beta chains drawn from one sample of a study of T cells after yellow fever vaccination. In TCRdb, the 5' RACE reads were re-called with MiXCR into one record per CDR3 protein. The data hold almost 600,000 distinct CDR3 sequences, with about 14% observed a single time. Sequences were derived from PBMCs, sampled on the day of the yellow fever booster vaccination. All receptors derive from a young man who received the YFV17D yellow fever vaccine. The CDR3 runs from the conserved cysteine through the conserved F or W. D genes are given only for firm matches. Only some rows state a clone size, as once, few, many or a class for expanded clones.

d_call | j_call | v_call | clone_size | cdr3_nt | cdr3_aa
TRBD2 | TRBJ2-2 | TRBV6-5 | - | TGTGCCAGCAGTTACTCGGGACTAGCGGGAGTGGGCGGGGAGCTGTTTTTT | CASSYSGLAGVGGELFF
- | TRBJ2-5 | TRBV19 | many | TGTGCCAGTAGTAGGCGACAGCTCCAAGAGACCCAGTACTTC | CASSRRQLQETQYF
TRBD2 | TRBJ2-1 | TRBV11-2 | many | TGTGCCAGCAGCTTATCTATTCTAGCGGGAGGGCCTGGGGGTGAGCAGTTCTTC | CASSLSILAGGPGGEQFF
TRBD2 | TRBJ2-5 | TRBV7-2 | - | TGTGACAGCAGCCCGTCCAGCGGGAGCGGGGAGACCCAGTACTTC | CDSSPSSGSGETQYF
TRBD1 | TRBJ2-1 | TRBV7-2 | few | TGTGCCAGCAGCTTCATCAGGGGGCGATATGAGCAGTTCTTC | CASSFIRGRYEQFF
TRBD2 | TRBJ2-1 | TRBV24-1 | few | TGTGCCACCGAACCGGGACTAGCGGCAAATGAGCAGTTCTTC | CATEPGLAANEQFF
TRBD2 | TRBJ2-7 | TRBV6-5 | few | TGTGCCAGCAGTTGGACTAGCGGGGGGATCTACGAGCAGTACTTC | CASSWTSGGIYEQYF
- | TRBJ2-1 | TRBV5-1 | few | TGCGCCAGCAGCTTAAGGACTGGGATTAATGAGCAGTTCTTC | CASSLRTGINEQFF
TRBD1 | TRBJ2-5 | TRBV7-2 | - | TGTGCCAGCAGTAAGAACCAGGGGGCCAAAGAGACCCAGTACTTC | CASSKNQGAKETQYF
TRBD1 | TRBJ2-7 | TRBV5-1 | - | TGCGCCAGCAGCCCGGACAGGGGCCCTACCTACGAGCAGTACTTC | CASSPDRGPTYEQYF
TRBD2 | TRBJ2-3 | TRBV7-3 | - | TGTGCCAGCAGTTCGATGGTAGCGGGAGCTATAGATACGCAGTATTTT | CASSSMVAGAIDTQYF